This T cell receptor (beta chain) comes out of a study of human thymus T cells. Whole-study results and caveats: What appeared biased in thymic and blood repertoires was the usage of V and J genes.

The V and J ends lost 2 bases and 2 bases, in that order; junction bases with no gene match: 7. This CDR3 has 16 amino acids. The V gene's germline CDR1 is SEHNR and CDR2 FQNEAQ (reference sequence). Serving as donors were healthy Finnish infants, each of whom was having open corrective surgery for congenital heart defects. Only four of the eight donors provided an approximately 0.45-1 mL blood sample. Genomic DNA was extracted from every available blood leukocyte. Turning to this clone: As yet, its antigen is unknown.

Clones were sequenced by immunoSEQ multiplex PCR, and TCRdb holds only the in-frame ones, with some missing. The table shows 45,000 to 75,000 clones, with around 94% occurring only once. Sequencing was carried out using blood. This rearrangement joins TRBV7-9 to TRBJ2-3; 7 bases align to TRBD1. The TCR sequence derives from a boy in the first two years of life with a congenital heart defect but otherwise immunologically healthy. The CDR3 spells CASSLYGTVSTDTQYF. The CDR3 DNA reads as TGTGCCAGCAGCTTATACGGGACAGTGTCCACAGATACGCAGTATTTT.